The 7 T cell receptor beta chains reported below all come from one sample, sequenced in a study of control samples from healthy donors and cancer patients. Profiled with immunoSEQ multiplex PCR; TCRdb holds only in-frame clones, not every one. The data contain under 200,000 clones, less than 95% of them seen just once; the ten biggest clones take up 14%. Sequenced material: PBMCs. All receptors come from a man aged 55 to 70 with colorectal cancer.

The CDR3 loop reads CASRAGLEEAGELFF. The CDR3 DNA follows: TGTGCCAGCAGAGCGGGACTAGAGGAGGCCGGGGAGCTGTTTTTT. The rearrangement links TRBV27 to TRBJ2-2; 8 bases line up with TRBD2. The CDR3 has 15 amino acids. The V segment lost 6 bases and the J segment 6 bases; nucleotides outside the gene matches: 9. The germline V gene encodes CDR1 MNHEY and CDR2 SMNVEV (reference sequence).

This chain uses TRBV18 with TRBJ2-1, with 7 bases matching TRBD1. Germline CDR1 and CDR2: KGHSH and LQKENI. The CDR3 has 14 residues. Unmatched junction bases numbered 3, after V lost 3 bases and J lost 4 bases. This CDR3 reads CASSPRQGYNEQFF. Written as DNA, the CDR3 is TGTGCCAGCTCACCCCGACAGGGATACAATGAGCAGTTCTTC.

This rearrangement joins TRBV3-1 (or the pseudogene TRBV3-2) to TRBJ2-5; TRBD2 agrees at 10 bases. Trimming cost V 3 bases and J 5 bases; bases outside gene matches: 9. The CDR3 has 16 residues. Germline values: CDR1 LGHDT, CDR2 YNNKEL (reference sequence). The CDR3 here is CASSHPSGGATETQYF. The DNA for the CDR3 is TGTGCCAGCAGCCACCCGAGCGGGGGGGCAACGGAGACCCAGTACTTC.

The V call is TRBV7-9, the J call TRBJ2-1, with D maybe TRBD2 (5 bases). V lost 4 bases and J 7 bases, leaving 17 bases between the germline ends. This CDR3 is 15 amino acids long. The germline CDR1 and CDR2 sequences are SEHNR and FQNEAQ (reference sequence). The CDR3 reads CASSSTGIARNEQFF. The CDR3 DNA is TGTGCCAGCAGCTCCACGGGAATAGCAAGGAATGAGCAGTTCTTC.

The V call is TRBV6-5, the J call TRBJ1-1, with no clear D. Germline lookup yields CDR1 MNHEY and CDR2 SVGAGI. The CDR3 is made up of 12 amino acids. V was shortened by 6 bases and J by 6 bases, with 11 bases between the two germline ends. The CDR3, as DNA: TGTGCCAGCAGAACCGCAGTCGCTGAAGCTTTCTTT. This codes for CASRTAVAEAFF.

V gene TRBV28 combines with J gene TRBJ1-6, with 10 bases matching TRBD1. The ends lost 6 bases at V and 7 bases at J; junction bases unmatched: 6. Germline CDR1 and CDR2: MDHEN and SYDVKM. This CDR3 is built from 15 residues. The CDR3 sequence: CASSSPGQGNSPLHF. For the CDR3, the DNA is TGTGCCAGCAGCTCACCGGGACAGGGGAATTCACCCCTCCACTTT.

The chain uses TRBV18 and TRBJ1-5, with D maybe TRBD1 (5 bases). Germline V gene sequence: CDR1 KGHSH, CDR2 LQKENI. Trimming removed 2 bases from V and 3 bases from J, with 8 bases in between. The CDR3 totals 14 residues. The CDR3 bases are TGTGCCAGCTCACCAGGGGCCTCCAATCAGCCCCAGCATTTT. Its protein product is CASSPGASNQPQHF.